Included here is one T cell receptor (beta chain) sequence, with context. The antigen remains undetermined. This record belongs to a study of cytomegalovirus exposure and HLA in healthy donors. General study findings and limits: Among TCR sequences, most were rare, though some public TCRs appeared in many donors.

PCR amplification relied on 60 Vbeta primers (plus 13 Jbeta primers). The table came from immunoSEQ multiplex PCR; TCRdb's copy has only in-frame clones and leaves some out. The table lists approximately 120,000 clones, 60% to 80% of them singletons. Germline values: CDR1 SGDLS, CDR2 YYNGEE. The CDR3 has 16 residues. Losses at the gene ends were 4 bases for V and 5 bases for J; bases not matched to a gene: 8. This rearrangement joins TRBV9 to TRBJ2-5; TRBD2 aligns across 13 bases. The TCR comes from a man aged 25 to 40 in good health and CMV-seronegative. What was sequenced was PBMCs. The CDR3 reads CASSPRLAGGLETQYF. The CDR3 DNA follows: TGTGCCAGCAGCCCCCGACTAGCGGGGGGCTTGGAGACCCAGTACTTC.